One and the same sample provided the 29 T cell receptor beta chains below, sequenced in a study of T cells after posttransplantation cyclophosphamide. Here immunoSEQ multiplex PCR was the method, and the copy in TCRdb shows in-frame clones only, minus some. The data contain 15,000 to 20,000 clones, 87% of them singletons. Methotrexate plus calcineurin inhibitor accompanied controls' myeloablative marrow transplants; sampling was 1 year later. Sequenced here: PBMCs, sampled after an allogeneic stem cell transplant with a calcineurin inhibitor and methotrexate. Receptors were obtained from a male patient aged 45-59 years who received an allogeneic stem cell transplant from an unrelated donor, was CMV-positive, and had chronic GVHD only. Some T cells may have originated in the graft donor.

The chain is built from TRBV11-2 and TRBJ2-3, with TRBD1 matching over 10 bases. Losses at the gene ends were 5 bases for V and 6 bases for J; bases not matched to a gene: 14. Germline CDR1 and CDR2: SGHAT and FQNNGV. The CDR3 sequence is 17 residues long. The DNA of the CDR3 is TGTGCCAGCAGCCACACCCCGGGACAGGGGCAGTCCGATACGCAGTATTTT. The encoded protein is CASSHTPGQGQSDTQYF. Full variable domain (rest looked up from reference TRBV11-2 and TRBJ2-3): EAGVAQSPRYKIIEKRQSVAFWCNPISGHATLYWYQQILGQGPKLLIQFQNNGVVDDSQLPKDRFSAERLKGVDSTLKIQPAKLEDSAVYLCASSHTPGQGQSDTQYFGPGTRLTVL.

The genes are TRBV4-2 and TRBJ1-4; D is uncertain. V was pared by 5 bases and J by 11 bases, with 15 bases between. Germline CDR1 and CDR2: LGHNA and YNFKEQ. CDR3 length equals 13 residues. In DNA form, the CDR3 reads TGTGCCAGCAGCTCAAGCATGGGCGCGAAACTGTTTTTT. This codes for CASSSSMGAKLFF.

V gene TRBV6-1 combines with J gene TRBJ2-2, with 9 bases lining up with TRBD2. V dropped 2 bases and J dropped 5; count of bases not matched to a gene: 9. The CDR3 spans 17 residues. Germline loops: CDR1 MNHNS, CDR2 SASEGT. This CDR3 reads CASSELGGRGGTGELFF. CDR3 DNA: TGTGCCAGCAGTGAATTGGGCGGGAGGGGAGGGACCGGGGAGCTGTTTTTT.

The chain has TRBV29-1 and TRBJ1-2, with D unresolved. This CDR3 comprises 13 residues. V was clipped by 3 bases and J by 8 bases, with 16 bases between them. Germline lookup yields CDR1 SQVTM and CDR2 ANQGSEA. CDR3 DNA: TGCAGCGTTGACACCCCGGGAGTCCACGGCTACACCTTC. This gives the protein CSVDTPGVHGYTF.

This chain uses TRBV4-3 with TRBJ2-7; D uncertain. The CDR3 length is 15 residues. CDR1 and CDR2 (germline): LGHNA, YSLEER. Between the trimmed V and J ends, which lost 2 bases and 0 bases, there was a span of 11 bases. The CDR3 coding sequence is TGCGCCAGCAGCCAATACGTTCTAAGCTCCTACGAGCAGTACTTC. Amino acid sequence: CASSQYVLSSYEQYF.

This chain links TRBV5-6 with TRBJ2-7; D possibly corresponds to TRBD2 (5 bases). This CDR3 contains 14 residues. The germline V gene has CDR1 SGHDT and CDR2 YYEEEE. V lost 4 bases, J lost 7 bases, and 18 bases lay in between. The CDR3 nucleotides read TGTGCCAGCAGCCCCCCGGGGAGCCGGGGAGAGCAGTACTTC. It translates to CASSPPGSRGEQYF.

This CDR3 reads CASSPTGDSYEQYF. The CDR3 DNA reads as TGTGCCAGCAGCCCCACAGGAGACTCCTACGAGCAGTACTTC. The rearrangement joins TRBV28 to TRBJ2-7; the D gene is possibly TRBD1 (5 bases). Germline loops: CDR1 MDHEN, CDR2 SYDVKM. The CDR3 is made up of 14 amino acids. V was clipped by 6 bases and J by 0 bases, with 12 bases between them.

The genes are TRBV7-3 and TRBJ2-2, with a tentative D call TRBD2 (6 bases). Trimming cost V 1 base and J 5 bases, with 14 bases left between them. Germline CDR1 reads SGHTA; CDR2 reads FQGTGA. The CDR3 has 16 residues. This CDR3 is CASSLISGVGTGELFF. The CDR3 DNA reads TGTGCCAGCAGCTTAATATCGGGAGTAGGAACCGGGGAGCTGTTTTTT.

The chain links TRBV18 to TRBJ2-7, with TRBD2 identical over 12 bases. In germline, CDR1 is KGHSH, CDR2 LQKENI. CDR3 length equals 13 residues. The V and J ends lost 5 bases and 4 bases, in that order; junction bases with no gene match: 0. The CDR3 DNA is TGTGCCAGCTCAGGGACTAGCGGGTACGAGCAGTACTTC. It yields the protein CASSGTSGYEQYF. The full variable domain, in which reference TRBV18 and TRBJ2-7 provide the parts outside the CDR3, is NAGVMQNPRHLVRRRGQEARLRCSPMKGHSHVYWYRQLPEEGLKFMVYLQKENIIDESGMPKERFSAEFPKEGPSILRIQQVVRGDSAAYFCASSGTSGYEQYFGPGTRLTVT.

The chain combines TRBV5-1 with TRBJ1-1; D not resolved. The germline CDR1 and CDR2 sequences are SGHRS and YFSETQ. V was clipped by 4 bases and J by 1 base, with 17 bases between them. The CDR3 spans 16 residues. CDR3 protein: CASSGVKRGSNTEAFF. The CDR3 nucleotides are TGCGCCAGCAGCGGAGTGAAGAGAGGTTCGAACACTGAAGCTTTCTTT.

The chain employs TRBV5-4 and TRBJ2-6; 10 nucleotides agree with TRBD1. Losses at the gene ends were 5 bases for V and 3 bases for J; bases not matched to a gene: 5. This CDR3 spans 16 amino acids. Germline values: CDR1 SGHNT, CDR2 YYREEE (reference sequence). The CDR3 sequence: CASRRQGAGGANVLTF. CDR3 DNA: TGTGCCAGCAGGAGACAGGGGGCGGGTGGGGCCAACGTCCTGACTTTC.

This clone has only one observation. V and J are TRBV6-1 and TRBJ1-5; TRBD1 matches at 9 bases. V shed 6 bases and J 6 bases; nucleotides not matched to a gene: 6. This CDR3 contains 14 residues. Germline-derived CDR1 and CDR2 are MNHNS and SASEGT. CDR3 bases: TGTGCCAGCAGCCCGGGACAGGGAGGTCAGCCCCAGCATTTT. Protein: CASSPGQGGQPQHF.

The chain links TRBV7-2 to TRBJ2-5, with D possibly being TRBD2 (5 bases). Gene TRBJ2-7 matches the end of the DNA better, so the J call may be wrong. CDR1 is SGHTA and CDR2 is FQGNSA in the germline V gene. The CDR3 is 12 residues long. CDR3 nucleotides: TGTGCCAGCAGCTCGGGAACCTACGAGCAGTACTTC. Its protein is CASSSGTYEQYF.

This rearrangement joins TRBV18 to TRBJ2-3; D unclear. Germline loops: CDR1 KGHSH, CDR2 LQKENI. This CDR3 comprises 12 residues. V gave up 6 bases and J gave up 3 bases, with 7 bases separating them. CDR3 bases: TGTGCCAGCTCCAAAGAGACAGATACGCAGTATTTT. It translates to CASSKETDTQYF.

This sequence joins TRBV6-1 and TRBJ2-7; TRBD2 matches 8 bases. Trimming removed 1 base from V and 6 bases from J; junction bases left unmatched: 20. Germline CDR1 MNHNS, CDR2 SASEGT. The CDR3 loop spans 19 amino acids. In DNA, the CDR3 is TGTGCCAGCAGTGAAGAGGCTGAGACTAGCGTGGGGGTTAGGGCCGAGCAGTACTTC. Its protein is CASSEEAETSVGVRAEQYF.

This clone was seen once. V is TRBV29-1 and J is TRBJ1-1; D uncertain. This CDR3 contains 14 residues. Germline values: CDR1 SQVTM, CDR2 ANQGSEA. The ends were cut back, 0 bases at V and 0 bases at J, with 8 bases in the middle. CDR3: CSVEDGAVNTEAFF. The CDR3 coding sequence is TGCAGCGTTGAAGATGGCGCGGTGAACACTGAAGCTTTCTTT.

This chain connects TRBV5-1 to TRBJ1-2, with D possibly matching TRBD1 (6 bases). Per germline, CDR1 SGHRS and CDR2 YFSETQ. The CDR3 has 14 amino acids. Between the trimmed V and J ends, which lost 2 bases and 8 bases, there was a span of 16 bases. CDR3 sequence (DNA): TGCGCCAGCAGCTTCGAGGTGGGGGCCCGGGGCTACACCTTC. It translates to CASSFEVGARGYTF.

The chain combines TRBV5-4 with TRBJ2-1, with TRBD2 identical over 8 bases. The V segment lost 0 bases and the J segment 4 bases; nucleotides outside the gene matches: 9. Germline V gene sequence: CDR1 SGHNT, CDR2 YYREEE (reference sequence). The CDR3 extends over 17 amino acids. The CDR3 nucleotides read TGTGCCAGCAGCTTGGGTCTTCGAGTAGCGGGATACAATGAGCAGTTCTTC. Amino acid sequence: CASSLGLRVAGYNEQFF.

The chain employs TRBV7-3 and TRBJ1-5; possible D gene TRBD1, 5 bases. CDR1 and CDR2 (germline): SGHTA, FQGTGA. Trimming shortened V by 1 base and J by 0 bases, and 13 bases separated the two germline ends. This CDR3 is built from 17 residues. The CDR3 spells CASSLRDRGDSNQPQHF. Written as DNA, the CDR3 is TGTGCCAGCAGCTTAAGGGATAGGGGTGATAGCAATCAGCCCCAGCATTTT. Combining the CDR3 with reference TRBV7-3 and TRBJ1-5 gives the whole variable domain GAGVSQTPSNKVTEKGKYVELRCDPISGHTALYWYRQSLGQGPEFLIYFQGTGAADDSGLPNDRFFAVRPEGSVSTLKIQRTERGDSAVYLCASSLRDRGDSNQPQHFGDGTRLSIL.

This clone has just one count. This sequence joins TRBV7-6 and TRBJ1-2; TRBD1 agrees at 8 bases. The CDR3 runs 14 residues. The V gene's germline CDR1 is SGHVS and CDR2 FNYEAQ. Trimming at V came to 4 bases and at J to 5 bases, leaving 6 bases not matched to a gene. CDR3 nucleotides: TGTGCCAGCAGCTCCGGGACAGGTCGTTATGGCTACACCTTC. Translated, it gives CASSSGTGRYGYTF.

The chain combines TRBV7-3 with TRBJ2-7; D perhaps matches TRBD2 (5 bases). The V end was cut by 5 bases, the J end by 6 bases, with 20 bases between. The CDR3 has 15 residues. Germline-derived CDR1 and CDR2 are SGHTA and FQGTGA. CDR3: CASSHSMSREGEQYF. Written as DNA, the CDR3 is TGTGCCAGCAGCCACTCGATGTCCCGGGAAGGCGAGCAGTACTTC. Combining the CDR3 with reference TRBV7-3 and TRBJ2-7 gives the whole variable domain GAGVSQTPSNKVTEKGKYVELRCDPISGHTALYWYRQSLGQGPEFLIYFQGTGAADDSGLPNDRFFAVRPEGSVSTLKIQRTERGDSAVYLCASSHSMSREGEQYFGPGTRLTVT.

The chain combines TRBV27 with TRBJ2-1; TRBD2 agrees at 7 bases. This CDR3 contains 14 residues. After removal of 3 bases from V and 12 bases from J, the junction contained 11 bases not matched to a gene. CDR1 and CDR2 (germline): MNHEY, SMNVEV (reference sequence). In DNA form, the CDR3 reads TGTGCCAGCAGTTTTGCGGGAGAGGGTTACGGGCAGTTCTTC. It codes for CASSFAGEGYGQFF.

V usage is TRBV18 and J usage is TRBJ2-5; D gene unclear. Trimming shortened V by 2 bases and J by 0 bases, and 4 bases separated the two germline ends. Germline CDR1 reads KGHSH; CDR2 reads LQKENI. There are 13 residues in the CDR3. The CDR3 nucleotides read TGTGCCAGCTCACCAGGGCACCAAGAGACCCAGTACTTC. This encodes CASSPGHQETQYF.

The chain uses TRBV7-9 and TRBJ1-1; no firm D call. This CDR3 comprises 14 residues. Germline CDR1 SEHNR, CDR2 FQNEAQ (reference sequence). V lost 5 bases and J lost 4, with 14 bases in between. CDR3 coding DNA: TGTGCCAGCAGCGCCGATACAGAAGCCACTGAAGCTTTCTTT. It codes for CASSADTEATEAFF.

This clone was seen only once. V and J are TRBV28 and TRBJ2-2; maybe TRBD2 (6 bases). This CDR3 is built from 14 residues. V lost 2 bases to trimming and J lost 8 bases, with 12 bases between them. Germline CDR1 and CDR2: MDHEN and SYDVKM. The CDR3 reads CASSLSPGVGELFF. The CDR3 DNA sequence: TGTGCCAGCAGTTTAAGCCCGGGAGTGGGGGAGCTGTTTTTT.

The V and J genes are TRBV19 and TRBJ2-7; TRBD2 matches 10 bases. Germline V gives CDR1 LNHDA, CDR2 SQIVND (reference sequence). The CDR3 extends over 15 amino acids. V trimming: 5 bases; J trimming: 6 bases; junction bases outside the gene matches: 10. The CDR3 is CASSRLIAGGLEQYF. The CDR3 nucleotides are TGTGCCAGTAGTCGTCTTATAGCGGGGGGTCTCGAGCAGTACTTC.

This clone showed up just once. This chain uses TRBV19 with TRBJ1-1; TRBD1 is a possible D gene (5 bases). The germline V and J ends were trimmed by 3 bases and 0 bases, with 14 bases remaining between them. The CDR3 sequence is 16 residues long. Looked up from germline, CDR1 is LNHDA and CDR2 is SQIVND (reference sequence). In DNA form, the CDR3 reads TGTGCCAGTAGTATGGGGGGAATAGGCATGAACACTGAAGCTTTCTTT. Encoded protein: CASSMGGIGMNTEAFF.

CDR3 loop: CASSLEGLVSNEQFF. The CDR3 bases are TGTGCCAGCAGCTTGGAGGGACTAGTGTCCAATGAGCAGTTCTTC. The rearrangement uses TRBV5-4 and TRBJ2-1; TRBD2 matches 8 bases. CDR3 length: 15 amino acids. Germline V gene sequence: CDR1 SGHNT, CDR2 YYREEE (reference sequence). V lost 0 bases and J lost 6; bases outside the gene matches: 5.

J is TRBJ2-3 and V is TRBV10-3, with D possibly being TRBD2 (7 bases). V was pared by 5 bases and J by 2 bases, with 17 bases between. CDR1 is ENHRY, CDR2 SYGVKD, per germline. CDR3 length: 16 residues. The CDR3 spells CAISLTQGGPTDTQYF. CDR3 coding DNA: TGTGCCATCAGTCTAACACAGGGAGGGCCCACAGATACGCAGTATTTT.